These 29 T cell receptor beta chains came from one sample sequenced in a study of CD8+ T cells in alopecia areata. Isolated RNA was reverse transcribed into cDNA used as the sequencing template. Method: immunoSEQ multiplex PCR; TCRdb's copy keeps in-frame clones and lacks some. The sample has 130,000 or so clones, over 60% seen once. Treatment indicated: oral pan-JAK inhibitor, 5-10 mg twice daily. Source: CD4+ T cells sorted from blood, taken at week 4, from a patient treated with tofacitinib. The receptor source for this set is a human donor with alopecia areata.

This chain connects TRBV2 to TRBJ2-5; the match to TRBD1 covers 8 bases. This CDR3 is built from 13 residues. V lost 6 bases and J lost 5; bases outside the gene matches: 5. CDR1 and CDR2 from the germline V gene are SNHLY and FYNNEI. CDR3 loop: CASRRQGLETQYF. The CDR3 nucleotides read TGTGCCAGCAGAAGACAGGGGTTGGAGACCCAGTACTTC.

The chain is built from TRBV5-1 and TRBJ2-2, with 9 bases aligning to TRBD2. The CDR3 runs to 14 residues. Trimming removed 7 bases from V and 7 bases from J; junction bases left unmatched: 8. Germline V gene lookup returns CDR1 SGHRS and CDR2 YFSETQ. The CDR3 DNA follows: TGCGCCAGCCGACGGACTAGCGACGGCGGGGAGCTGTTTTTT. Amino acids: CASRRTSDGGELFF.

The gene calls are TRBV5-4 and TRBJ2-5, with 15 positions matching TRBD2. This CDR3 has 15 amino acids. The germline gives CDR1 SGHNT, CDR2 YYREEE (reference sequence). The trim removed 4 bases at V and 4 bases at J, leaving 2 bases unmatched. The CDR3 nucleotides are TGTGCCAGCAGCCGGGGACTAGCGGGAGGAGAGACCCAGTACTTC. The encoded protein is CASSRGLAGGETQYF.

The rearrangement links TRBV11-3 to TRBJ2-1, with 7 bases that match TRBD2. The V and J ends lost 1 base and 9 bases, in that order; junction bases with no gene match: 15. In germline, CDR1 is SGHNT, CDR2 YENEEA. The CDR3 has 17 residues. CDR3 coding DNA: TGTGCCAGCAGCTTAGTCTTCGGCGGGAGTTTTGGCGGTGAGCAGTTCTTC. As protein: CASSLVFGGSFGGEQFF.

V usage is TRBV6-5 and J usage is TRBJ1-1; the D is unclear. The germline gives CDR1 MNHEY, CDR2 SVGAGI. Trimming removed 2 bases from V and 4 bases from J, with 5 bases in between. This CDR3 spans 12 amino acids. The CDR3 sequence is CASSYTSTEAFF. The CDR3 nucleotides read TGTGCCAGCAGTTACACCAGCACTGAAGCTTTCTTT.

This chain links TRBV15 with TRBJ2-2, with D hard to call. The CDR3 has 12 residues. CDR1 and CDR2 from the germline V gene are LNHNV and YYDKDF (reference sequence). The V end was cut by 5 bases, the J end by 6 bases, with 7 bases between. The CDR3 bases are TGTGCCACCAGCCCTCGCCCCGGGGAGCTGTTTTTT. It translates to CATSPRPGELFF. Full variable domain (remainder filled in from reference TRBV15 and TRBJ2-2): DAMVIQNPRYQVTQFGKPVTLSCSQTLNHNVMYWYQQKSSQAPKLLFHYYDKDFNNEADTPDNFQSRRPNTSFCFLDIRSPGLGDTAMYLCATSPRPGELFFGEGSRLTVL.

This clone was found a few times. The chain couples TRBV25-1 to TRBJ2-7, with 10 bases aligning to TRBD1. CDR1 and CDR2 (germline): MGHDK, SYGVNS. This CDR3 region has 14 residues. Losses at the gene ends were 4 bases for V and 5 bases for J; bases not matched to a gene: 5. The CDR3 loop is CASSVGTGVHEQYF. The CDR3 bases are TGTGCCAGCAGTGTTGGGACAGGGGTCCACGAGCAGTACTTC.

V gene TRBV5-1 combines with J gene TRBJ2-3, with D uncertain. This CDR3 is 15 amino acids long. V lost 4 bases to trimming and J lost 1 base, with 13 bases between them. Germline V CDR1 and CDR2: SGHRS, YFSETQ. CDR3 in amino acids: CASSSQPTRTDTQYF. The CDR3 DNA follows: TGCGCCAGCAGCAGCCAGCCAACTCGCACAGATACGCAGTATTTT. Drawing the rest from reference TRBV5-1 and TRBJ2-3, the complete variable domain is KAGVTQTPRYLIKTRGQQVTLSCSPISGHRSVSWYQQTPGQGLQFLFEYFSETQRNKGNFPGRFSGRQFSNSRSEMNVSTLELGDSALYLCASSSQPTRTDTQYFGPGTRLTVL.

In this sample, this clone turned up a few times. In the same sample, other DNA sequences code for this CDR3. V usage is TRBV30 and J usage is TRBJ1-4; no firm D call. The germline V gene has CDR1 GTSNPN and CDR2 SVGIG (reference sequence). The CDR3 has 12 amino acids. The V end lost 0 bases, the J end lost 8 bases, and 7 bases lay between the germline ends. CDR3 sequence: CAWSVLGEKLFF. DNA of the CDR3: TGTGCCTGGAGTGTTCTAGGGGAAAAACTGTTTTTT.

This clone turned up a few times. The rearrangement links TRBV29-1 to TRBJ2-5; 9 bases fit TRBD1. The ends lost 7 bases at V and 5 bases at J; junction bases unmatched: 5. The germline gives CDR1 SQVTM, CDR2 ANQGSEA. There are 12 residues in the CDR3. CDR3 DNA: TGCAGCGCCGACAGGGGGGGGGAGACCCAGTACTTC. It translates to CSADRGGETQYF.

The chain employs TRBV28 and TRBJ2-7; 8 bases are shared with TRBD1. The V gene end was trimmed by 9 bases and the J gene end by 6 bases; junction bases not matched to a gene: 7. The CDR3 runs 12 residues. Germline V lookup: CDR1 MDHEN, CDR2 SYDVKM. The CDR3 nucleotides are TGTGCCAGTTCGGACAGGGCGCTCGAGCAGTACTTC. It yields the protein CASSDRALEQYF. The variable domain in full, with the rest retrieved from reference TRBV28 and TRBJ2-7, is DVKVTQSSRYLVKRTGEKVFLECVQDMDHENMFWYRQDPGLGLRLIYFSYDVKMKEKGDIPEGYSVSREKKERFSLILESASTNQTSMYLCASSDRALEQYFGPGTRLTVT.

This clone was seen just once. The J gene is TRBJ1-5, the V gene TRBV2; 10 bases align to TRBD1. The CDR3 is 13 residues long. V dropped 7 bases and J dropped 6; count of bases not matched to a gene: 3. Per germline, CDR1 SNHLY and CDR2 FYNNEI. The CDR3 DNA follows: TGTGCCAGCATGGGGACAGGGGTTCAGCCCCAGCATTTT. It is translated as CASMGTGVQPQHF. The full variable domain, in which reference TRBV2 and TRBJ1-5 provide the parts outside the CDR3, is EPEVTQTPSHQVTQMGQEVILRCVPISNHLYFYWYRQILGQKVEFLVSFYNNEISEKSEIFDDQFSVERPDGSNFTLKIRSTKLEDSAMYFCASMGTGVQPQHFGDGTRLSIL.

The V call is TRBV5-6, the J call TRBJ1-1; D may be TRBD1 (5 bases). This CDR3 is built from 16 residues. Germline V CDR1 and CDR2: SGHDT, YYEEEE. Trimming removed 1 base at V and 1 base at J, with 14 bases between. The DNA for the CDR3 is TGTGCCAGCAGCTTGATACCGGGACTCTCGAACACTGAAGCTTTCTTT. Its protein is CASSLIPGLSNTEAFF.

This clone was recorded once. The chain combines TRBV2 with TRBJ1-3; D is ambiguous. V lost 2 bases to trimming and J lost 0 bases, with 11 bases between them. The CDR3 is 16 amino acids. Germline CDR1 and CDR2: SNHLY and FYNNEI. CDR3 sequence: CASSEQLLSSGNTIYF. The CDR3 DNA sequence: TGTGCCAGCAGTGAACAGCTCTTGAGCTCTGGAAACACCATATATTTT.

This sequence joins TRBV7-9 and TRBJ2-5; 8 nucleotides line up with TRBD1. With V trimmed by 1 base and J by 4 bases, 8 bases remained unmatched. The CDR3 runs to 16 residues. Germline V lookup: CDR1 SEHNR, CDR2 FQNEAQ (reference sequence). CDR3 bases: TGTGCCAGCAGCTTAGTGGCAGGGGGCGGTGGAGAGACCCAGTACTTC. Translated: CASSLVAGGGGETQYF.

This chain connects TRBV15 to TRBJ2-7, with TRBD2 identical over 11 bases. Germline-derived CDR1 and CDR2 are LNHNV and YYDKDF (reference sequence). The J segment lost 6 bases and the V segment lost 2 bases, leaving 9 bases of the junction unmatched. CDR3 length equals 16 residues. This chain's CDR3 is CATSRRALAGVSEQYF. Written as DNA, the CDR3 is TGTGCCACCAGCAGACGCGCACTAGCGGGAGTTAGCGAGCAGTACTTC.

The chain uses TRBV6-1 and TRBJ1-1, with TRBD1 matching over 8 bases. This CDR3 has 13 residues. The ends lost 7 bases at V and 7 bases at J; junction bases unmatched: 8. Germline V gene lookup returns CDR1 MNHNS and CDR2 SASEGT. CDR3 protein: CASKDREHGEAFF. In DNA form, the CDR3 reads TGTGCCAGCAAGGACAGGGAACATGGTGAAGCTTTCTTT.

The genes are TRBV20-1 and TRBJ1-5; unclear D gene. Trimming removed 6 bases at V and 7 bases at J, with 4 bases between. This CDR3 is built from 9 residues. Germline values: CDR1 DFQATT, CDR2 SNEGSKA (reference sequence). The CDR3 spells CSAGQPQHF. The CDR3 DNA is TGCAGTGCCGGGCAGCCCCAGCATTTT.

The chain joins TRBV5-4 to TRBJ2-5; D possibly corresponds to TRBD2 (5 bases). The CDR3 is made up of 11 amino acids. Germline CDR1 SGHNT, CDR2 YYREEE (reference sequence). Trimming pared 10 bases from V and 5 bases from J, leaving 12 bases between. The CDR3 is CAFTPGETQYF. CDR3 sequence (DNA): TGTGCCTTTACACCGGGGGAGACCCAGTACTTC.

The chain has TRBV9 and TRBJ1-2; D might be TRBD1 (5 bases). The CDR3 covers 12 residues. V was cut by 2 bases and J by 4 bases, with 6 bases left in between. Germline V lookup: CDR1 SGDLS, CDR2 YYNGEE. CDR3 DNA: TGTGCCAGCAGCGTTGACAGCTATGGCTACACCTTC. Translating gives CASSVDSYGYTF.

J is TRBJ1-1 and V is TRBV29-1; TRBD1 aligns across 7 bases. The CDR3 runs to 14 residues. Unmatched junction bases numbered 6, after V lost 4 bases and J lost 1 base. In germline, CDR1 is SQVTM, CDR2 ANQGSEA. The CDR3 region has the DNA TGCAGCGTTGGGAGGGGGCATGGGAACACTGAAGCTTTCTTT. Its protein product is CSVGRGHGNTEAFF.

This clone was found a few times. This chain joins TRBV7-2 and TRBJ2-7; TRBD2 aligns across 12 bases. CDR3 length equals 14 residues. Germline CDR1 SGHTA, CDR2 FQGNSA. Germline trimming cut 6 bases from V and 7 bases from J; bases unmatched to any gene: 7. In DNA form, the CDR3 reads TGTGCCAGCAGACCTAGCGGGGGGGCGATGGAGCAGTACTTC. This sequence encodes CASRPSGGAMEQYF.

This clone was seen more than once but under ten times. The rearrangement uses TRBV5-1 and TRBJ2-3, with D perhaps TRBD1 (5 bases). Trimming cost V 1 base and J 0 bases, with 9 bases left between them. Germline CDR1 and CDR2: SGHRS and YFSETQ. This CDR3 region has 15 residues. The DNA of the CDR3 is TGCGCCAGCAGCTTGAGACAGCCTAGCACAGATACGCAGTATTTT. As protein: CASSLRQPSTDTQYF.

This clone counts as medium-sized. The rearrangement joins TRBV2 to TRBJ1-2; the D gene is possibly TRBD1 (6 bases). Trimming stripped 1 base from V and 7 bases from J, with 10 bases between. CDR3 length equals 13 residues. Germline V gene lookup returns CDR1 SNHLY and CDR2 FYNNEI. For the CDR3, the DNA is TGTGCCAGCAGTGAAGTGAGAGGGGGTGGCTACACCTTC. Amino acid sequence: CASSEVRGGGYTF.

CDR3 loop: CAWEAWGPRAFF. CDR3 nucleotides: TGTGCCTGGGAGGCTTGGGGGCCGAGAGCTTTCTTT. V gene TRBV30 combines with J gene TRBJ1-1; perhaps TRBD1 as D (6 bases). CDR1 is GTSNPN and CDR2 is SVGIG in the germline V gene (reference sequence). The ends were cut back, 5 bases at V and 10 bases at J, with 17 bases in the middle. CDR3 length: 12 residues.

The chain recombines TRBV7-9 with TRBJ2-7; a weak D match, TRBD1 (5 bases). The CDR3 totals 15 residues. Germline V CDR1 and CDR2: SEHNR, FQNEAQ (reference sequence). Trimming cost V 5 bases and J 2 bases, with 16 bases left between them. This CDR3 reads CASSQVIGVTYEQYF. The DNA for the CDR3 is TGTGCCAGCAGCCAAGTAATAGGGGTTACCTACGAGCAGTACTTC.

This clone was seen only once. The V call is TRBV7-2, the J call TRBJ2-4; the match to TRBD2 covers 12 bases. CDR1 and CDR2 (germline): SGHTA, FQGNSA. The ends lost 1 base at V and 1 base at J; junction bases unmatched: 8. The CDR3 sequence is 19 residues long. The chain's CDR3 is CASSLGLLAGGQAKNIQYF. The CDR3 DNA sequence: TGTGCCAGCAGCTTAGGTCTTCTAGCGGGGGGGCAGGCCAAAAACATTCAGTACTTC.

The J gene is TRBJ2-7, the V gene TRBV27, with 8 bases that match TRBD1. V gave up 5 bases and J gave up 9 bases; unmatched junction bases: 15. The V gene's germline CDR1 is MNHEY and CDR2 SMNVEV (reference sequence). This CDR3 is 15 amino acids long. For the CDR3, the DNA is TGTGCCAGCAGTCCACGGGGACAGGCAGGAATGAGGCAGTACTTC. It specifies CASSPRGQAGMRQYF.

The rearrangement uses TRBV9 and TRBJ2-3; D is possibly TRBD2 (6 bases). This CDR3 contains 16 residues. The V gene's germline CDR1 is SGDLS and CDR2 YYNGEE. V was clipped by 1 base and J by 2 bases, with 14 bases between them. The CDR3 nucleotides are TGTGCCAGCAGCGTAACCAGGAGGGTGACCACAGATACGCAGTATTTT. Encoded protein: CASSVTRRVTTDTQYF. The full variable domain, rest sourced from reference TRBV9 and TRBJ2-3, is DSGVTQTPKHLITATGQRVTLRCSPRSGDLSVYWYQQSLDQGLQFLIQYYNGEERAKGNILERFSAQQFPDLHSELNLSSLELGDSALYFCASSVTRRVTTDTQYFGPGTRLTVL.